This T cell receptor beta chain was profiled in a study of molecular identifiers for immune sequencing clone quantification. Trimming stripped 0 bases from V and 1 base from J, with 12 bases between. Per the germline V gene, CDR1 is ENHRY and CDR2 is SYGVKD. The CDR3 loop spans 16 amino acids. Study-level points and caveats: Whereas clones above 20 RNA copies held under 1% of naive-cell molecules, they held over 97% of effector molecules.

This clonotype was seen ten or more times. The antigen remains unidentified. Libraries of bulk TCR were made by previously described methods (with listed TCR primers). One entry per CDR3 protein results from TCRdb running MiXCR on the PCR reads. The sample lists about 86,000 distinct CDR3 sequences, around a quarter occurring once. The sequence derives from a human donor in good health. Some libraries in this study had Jurkat cell RNA spiked in. This chain connects TRBV10-3 to TRBJ1-1, with D uncertain. The sample comprised naive CD8+ T cells from blood, with Jurkat cell RNA spiked in. Subset denoted: FACS-sorted CD8+CD4-CCR7+CD45RA+ naive T cells. CDR3: CAISESSVTKNTEAFF. The CDR3 coding sequence is TGTGCCATCAGTGAGTCGAGTGTCACAAAGAACACTGAAGCTTTCTTT.